The source of this T cell receptor beta chain is a study of blood T cell repertoires in COVID-19. Study-level background: The United States, Italy and Spain provided the acute and convalescent COVID-19 samples. Sources were T cells, B-cell-depleted T cells, or PBMCs; the material itself was cDNA or gDNA.

How the authors handled the data: By means of reference gene primer amplification, nucleated cell counts were estimated. The assay was immunoSEQ multiplex PCR, and TCRdb's table has in-frame clones only and misses some. V, J and clone size reflect that table, while D and trimming were determined from the DNA. The sample lists fewer than 250,000 clones; 70% to 90% were seen once. The sample comprised peripheral blood. The TCR comes from a woman between 45 and 60 years old with active or convalescent COVID-19.

The CDR3 DNA sequence: TGCGCCAGCAGCTTGGTTACAGGGGACACCGGGGAGCTGTTTTTT. It specifies CASSLVTGDTGELFF. The genes are TRBV5-1 and TRBJ2-2; 7 nucleotides line up with TRBD1. The germline V gene encodes CDR1 SGHRS and CDR2 YFSETQ. J was trimmed by 3 bases and V by 0 bases; bases with no gene match: 2. The CDR3 totals 15 residues.